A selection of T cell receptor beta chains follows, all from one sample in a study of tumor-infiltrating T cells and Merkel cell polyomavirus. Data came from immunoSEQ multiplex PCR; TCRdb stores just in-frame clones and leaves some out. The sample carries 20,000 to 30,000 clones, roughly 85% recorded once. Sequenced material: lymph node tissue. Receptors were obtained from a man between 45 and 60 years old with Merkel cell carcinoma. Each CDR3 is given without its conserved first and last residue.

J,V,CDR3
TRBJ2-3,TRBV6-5,ASSYSFQSVTDTQY
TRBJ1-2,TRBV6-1,ASSFNSYT
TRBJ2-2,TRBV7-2,ASSSLSSGGAGELF
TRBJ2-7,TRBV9,ASSPRGGSYEQY
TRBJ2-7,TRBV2,ASSPSLGGYEQY
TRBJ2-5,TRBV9,ASSLGTGTGFATQY
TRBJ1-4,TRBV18,ASSPNGGGELF
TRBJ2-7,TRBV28,ASSLFTEREYEQY
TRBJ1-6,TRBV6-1,ASMFPGQNSPLH
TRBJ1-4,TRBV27,ASSPGNPGWQNEKLF